The table lists the clone carrying this T cell receptor beta chain with a few counts. Antigen unknown. Time point in this sample: patch test 2, 6 weeks after DPC sensitization. Treatment indicated: therapeutic diphenylcyclopropenone sensitization with weekly scalp DPC. This sample was included in a study of human T cells and chemical hapten exposure. Study-level background: Small volume differences among pooled libraries mainly caused per-sample TCR yield variation.

CDR1 and CDR2 from the germline V gene are MNHEY and SVGAGI. The CDR3 spans 17 residues. V gave up 0 bases and J gave up 0 bases, with 14 bases separating them. Study-level points and caveats: Alopecia was present in the donors, so their immune response may differ from healthy people's. DPC sensitization left the count of TCRs above 1 in 1000 unchanged. Versus controls, significantly more large CDR3 similarity clusters arose from expanded TCRs.

One entry per CDR3 protein, called by TCRdb with MiXCR from the RACE reads. This table holds some 80,000 distinct CDR3 sequences, roughly a tenth found once. The sequence was obtained from a woman aged 25 to 39 with alopecia areata. Some clones in this sample may be carry-over from other donors' samples. V is TRBV6-5 and J is TRBJ1-2; maybe TRBD1 (6 bases). The material was whole blood, obtained in connection with sensitization to the hapten diphenylcyclopropenone (DPC). The CDR3 DNA follows: TGTGCCAGCAGTTACTCCTCGCAGGGGAGGGCTAACTATGGCTACACCTTC. This encodes CASSYSSQGRANYGYTF.